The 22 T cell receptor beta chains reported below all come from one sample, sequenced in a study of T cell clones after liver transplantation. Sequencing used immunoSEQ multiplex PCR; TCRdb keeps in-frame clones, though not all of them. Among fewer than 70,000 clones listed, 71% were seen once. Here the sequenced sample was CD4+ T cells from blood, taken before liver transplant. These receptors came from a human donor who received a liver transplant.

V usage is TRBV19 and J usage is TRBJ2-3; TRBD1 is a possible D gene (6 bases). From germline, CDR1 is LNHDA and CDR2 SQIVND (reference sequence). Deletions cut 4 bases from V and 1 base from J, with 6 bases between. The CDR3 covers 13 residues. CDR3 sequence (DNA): TGTGCCAGTAGTACAGGGGGCACAGATACGCAGTATTTT. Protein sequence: CASSTGGTDTQYF.

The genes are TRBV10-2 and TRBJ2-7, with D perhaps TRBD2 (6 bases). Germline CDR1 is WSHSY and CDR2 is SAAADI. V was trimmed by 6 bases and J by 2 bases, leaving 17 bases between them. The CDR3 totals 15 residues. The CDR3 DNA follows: TGCGCCAGCAGACCTCCGGGACTTGGGACCTACGAGCAGTACTTC. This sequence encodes CASRPPGLGTYEQYF.

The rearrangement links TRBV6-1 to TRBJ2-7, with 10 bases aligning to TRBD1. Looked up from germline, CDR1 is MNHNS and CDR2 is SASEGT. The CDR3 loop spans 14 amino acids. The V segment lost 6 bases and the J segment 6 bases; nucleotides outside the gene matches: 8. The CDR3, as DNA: TGTGCCAGCAGAGAGACAGGGGGCAGGGGCGAGCAGTACTTC. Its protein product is CASRETGGRGEQYF.

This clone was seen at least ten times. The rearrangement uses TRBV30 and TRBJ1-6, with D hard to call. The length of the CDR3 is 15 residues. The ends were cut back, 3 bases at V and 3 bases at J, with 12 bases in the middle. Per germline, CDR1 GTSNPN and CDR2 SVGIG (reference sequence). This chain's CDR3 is CAWSDRGIYNSPLHF. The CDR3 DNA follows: TGTGCCTGGAGCGACCGGGGAATCTATAATTCACCCCTCCACTTT.

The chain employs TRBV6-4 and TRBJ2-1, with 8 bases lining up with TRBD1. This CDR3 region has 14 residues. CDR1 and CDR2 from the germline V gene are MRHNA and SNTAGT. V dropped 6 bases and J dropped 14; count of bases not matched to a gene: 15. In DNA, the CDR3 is TGTGCCAGCAGGATAGTAGTCGGACAGGGAAGGGAGTTCTTC. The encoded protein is CASRIVVGQGREFF.

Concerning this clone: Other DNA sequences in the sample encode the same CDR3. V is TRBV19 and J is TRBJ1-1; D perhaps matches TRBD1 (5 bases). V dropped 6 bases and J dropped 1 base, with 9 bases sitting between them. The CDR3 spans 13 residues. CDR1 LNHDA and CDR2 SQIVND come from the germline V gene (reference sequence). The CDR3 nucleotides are TGTGCCAGTAGACCCAGGGAGAACACTGAAGCTTTCTTT. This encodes CASRPRENTEAFF.

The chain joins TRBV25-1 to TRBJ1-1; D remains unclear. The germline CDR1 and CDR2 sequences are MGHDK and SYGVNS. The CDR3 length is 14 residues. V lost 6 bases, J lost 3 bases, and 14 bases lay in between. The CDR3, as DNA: TGTGCCAGCAGCGCTTTCGATGCGTACACTGAAGCTTTCTTT. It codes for CASSAFDAYTEAFF.

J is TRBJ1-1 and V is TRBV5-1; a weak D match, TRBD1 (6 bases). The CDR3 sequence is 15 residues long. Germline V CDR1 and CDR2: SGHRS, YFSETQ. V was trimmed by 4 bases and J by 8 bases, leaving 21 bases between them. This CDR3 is CASSRGAGRGEEAFF. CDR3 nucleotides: TGCGCCAGCAGCCGGGGGGCGGGAAGGGGTGAAGAAGCTTTCTTT.

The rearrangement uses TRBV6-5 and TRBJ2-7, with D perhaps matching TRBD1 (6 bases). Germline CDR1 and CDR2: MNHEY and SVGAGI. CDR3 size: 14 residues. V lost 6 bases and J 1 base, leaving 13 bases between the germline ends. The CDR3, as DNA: TGTGCCAGCAGGAAGACAGGCGATTCCTACGAGCAGTACTTC. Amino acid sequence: CASRKTGDSYEQYF.

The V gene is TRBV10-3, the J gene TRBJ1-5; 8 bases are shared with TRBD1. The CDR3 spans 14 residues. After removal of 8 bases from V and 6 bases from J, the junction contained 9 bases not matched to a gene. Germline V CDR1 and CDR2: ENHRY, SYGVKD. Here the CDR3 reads CAISQDRVGQPQHF. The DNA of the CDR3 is TGTGCCATCTCTCAGGACAGGGTGGGTCAGCCCCAGCATTTT.

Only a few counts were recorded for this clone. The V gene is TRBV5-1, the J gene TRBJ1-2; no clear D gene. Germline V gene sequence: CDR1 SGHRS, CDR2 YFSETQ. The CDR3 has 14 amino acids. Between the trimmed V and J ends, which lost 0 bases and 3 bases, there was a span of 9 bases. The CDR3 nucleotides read TGCGCCAGCAGCTTGGAGTCCGGTTACTATGGCTACACCTTC. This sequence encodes CASSLESGYYGYTF.

The CDR3 spells CASSEVGGSYNEQFF. DNA of the CDR3: TGTGCCAGCAGTGAGGTCGGGGGGTCCTACAATGAGCAGTTCTTC. The genes are TRBV2 and TRBJ2-1, with 7 bases lining up with TRBD2. With V trimmed by 3 bases and J by 1 base, 3 bases remained unmatched. Germline V gives CDR1 SNHLY, CDR2 FYNNEI. This CDR3 contains 15 residues.

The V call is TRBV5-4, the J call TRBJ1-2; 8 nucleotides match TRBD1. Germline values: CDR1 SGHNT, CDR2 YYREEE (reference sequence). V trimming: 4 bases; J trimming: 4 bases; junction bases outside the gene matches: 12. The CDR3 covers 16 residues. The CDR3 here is CASSPKGQDTIYGYTF. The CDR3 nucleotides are TGTGCCAGCAGCCCCAAGGGACAGGACACAATCTATGGCTACACCTTC.

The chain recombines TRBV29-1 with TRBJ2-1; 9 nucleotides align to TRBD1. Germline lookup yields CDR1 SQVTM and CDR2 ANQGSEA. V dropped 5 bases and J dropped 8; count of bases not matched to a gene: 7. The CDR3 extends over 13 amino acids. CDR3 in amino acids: CSVRTDRGDEQFF. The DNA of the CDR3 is TGCAGCGTTCGGACGGACAGGGGCGATGAGCAGTTCTTC.

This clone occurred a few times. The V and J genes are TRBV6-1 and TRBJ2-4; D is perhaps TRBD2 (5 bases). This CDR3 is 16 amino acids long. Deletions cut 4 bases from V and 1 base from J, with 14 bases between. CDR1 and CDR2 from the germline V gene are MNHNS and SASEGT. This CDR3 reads CASSARPGTAKNIQYF. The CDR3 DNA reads TGTGCCAGCAGTGCTCGGCCGGGAACGGCCAAAAACATTCAGTACTTC.

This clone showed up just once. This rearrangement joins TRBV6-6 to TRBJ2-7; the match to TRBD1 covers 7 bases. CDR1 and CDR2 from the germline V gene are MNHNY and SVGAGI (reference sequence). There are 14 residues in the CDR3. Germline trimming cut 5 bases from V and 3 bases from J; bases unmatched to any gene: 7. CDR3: CASSQGQTGYEQYF. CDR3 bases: TGTGCCAGCAGTCAGGGACAGACGGGCTACGAGCAGTACTTC.

The CDR3 protein is CASRPGSSYNSPLHF. The CDR3 nucleotides are TGTGCCAGCAGACCGGGGAGCTCCTATAATTCACCCCTCCACTTT. V usage is TRBV2 and J usage is TRBJ1-6, with D hard to call. Deletions cut 6 bases from V and 0 bases from J, with 9 bases between. This CDR3 has 15 amino acids. CDR1 and CDR2 (germline): SNHLY, FYNNEI.

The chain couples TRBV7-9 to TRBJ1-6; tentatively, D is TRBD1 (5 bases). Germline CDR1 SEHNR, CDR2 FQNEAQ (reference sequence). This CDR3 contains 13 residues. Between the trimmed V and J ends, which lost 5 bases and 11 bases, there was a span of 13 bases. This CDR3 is CASSPQGSTPLHF. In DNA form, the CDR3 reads TGTGCCAGCAGCCCCCAGGGTTCGACACCCCTCCACTTT.

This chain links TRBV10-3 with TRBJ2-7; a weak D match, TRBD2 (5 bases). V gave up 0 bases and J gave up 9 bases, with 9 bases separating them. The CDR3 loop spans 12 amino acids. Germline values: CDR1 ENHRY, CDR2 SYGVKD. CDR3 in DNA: TGTGCCATCAGTGAGTCCCCGGCGGGGCAGTACTTC. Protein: CAISESPAGQYF.

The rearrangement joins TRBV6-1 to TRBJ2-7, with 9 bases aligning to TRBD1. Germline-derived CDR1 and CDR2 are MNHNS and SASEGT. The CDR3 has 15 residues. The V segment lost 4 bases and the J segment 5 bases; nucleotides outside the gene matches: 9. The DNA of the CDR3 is TGTGCCAGCAGTGTCCACAGGGGGCCCAAAGACGAGCAGTACTTC. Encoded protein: CASSVHRGPKDEQYF.

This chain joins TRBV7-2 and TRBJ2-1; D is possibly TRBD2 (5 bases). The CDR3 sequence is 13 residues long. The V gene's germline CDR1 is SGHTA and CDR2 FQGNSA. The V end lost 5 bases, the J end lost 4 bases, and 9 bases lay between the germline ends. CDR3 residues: CASSPGIYNEQFF. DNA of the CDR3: TGTGCCAGCAGCCCCGGGATTTACAATGAGCAGTTCTTC.

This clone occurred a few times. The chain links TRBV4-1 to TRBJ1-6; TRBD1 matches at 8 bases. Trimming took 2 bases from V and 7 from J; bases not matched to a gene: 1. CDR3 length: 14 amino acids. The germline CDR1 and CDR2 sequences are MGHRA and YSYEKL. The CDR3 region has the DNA TGCGCCAGCAGCCAACAGGGGGCAAATTCACCCCTCCACTTT. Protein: CASSQQGANSPLHF.